This TCR beta chain was captured in a study of T-cell memory formation after mild COVID-19 (dated by TCRdb to about 2021). A note on the overall study: Most TCR sequence clusters were specific to one of the two donors. Longitudinal TCRalpha and TCRbeta repertoire sequencing tracked T-cell clones expanding and contracting after mild COVID-19 in a couple of donors. Two young, previously healthy adult volunteers made up the cohort, one male and one female.

Sequencing was performed on an Illumina NovaSeq 6000. cDNA libraries for TCRalpha and TCRbeta were prepared by 5'RACE using constant-segment primers, with sample barcodes and unique molecular identifiers added. Trizol reagent was used to extract RNA from every sample. Amplification of the libraries took two PCR steps, and the second step added a second sample barcode plus Illumina TruSeq adapters. Sequencing of the libraries was done on an Illumina NovaSeq, producing 2 x 150 bp paired-end reads. Turning to the authors' computational methods: Reads were demultiplexed and collapsed into UMI-guided consensus sequences with migec v1.2.7. With mixcr v2.1.11, UMI consensuses were aligned to TRA and TRB V and J templates and assembled into clonotypes. A clonotype was counted as expanded or contracted only if both edgeR and NoisET called the change significant, with noise models trained on biological replicates. For edgeR calls, a false discovery rate-adjusted p below 0.01 and a log2 fold-change threshold of 1 were applied. PCA with hierarchical clustering of max-normalized trajectories of the 1000 most abundant clonotypes was used as exploratory dynamics analysis. Separately sequenced CD4+ and CD8+ repertoires were used to assign a CD4 or CD8 phenotype to each responding clone. TCRdb reanalyzed the raw reads on its own, using fastp at Q25 for trimming and MiXCR for clone calling, and kept in-frame beta chains. Every CDR3 protein is listed once, alongside the most common genes and DNA of its rows. The V and J calls and clone size come from TCRdb's table, not from the authors' own analysis. The sample data list under 400,000 distinct CDR3 sequences, and 25% to 30% of these were observed just once. The top ten constitute 13% of the sample.

Ficoll-Paque density gradient centrifugation was the method used to isolate PBMCs. Paper-wide results and their limitations: Only two mild cases were covered in the study, and larger cohorts including severe cases with pre-infection samples were considered necessary. Contracting CD4+ clones were found mainly in CM and EM memory subsets, while CD8+ clones were enriched in EMRA. Some responding clones were detected in pre-infection memory, suggesting pre-existing cross-reactive memory T cells joined the SARS-CoV-2 response. Whether the second-wave clones peaking on day 37 were SARS-CoV-2 specific was not confirmed. From day 15 to 85, contracting clones showed balanced CD4/CD8 phenotypes, whereas a second wave of clones that expanded from day 15 to 37 leaned towards CD4+.

Points on this clonotype: It has no known antigen specificity. No per-base quality is available; no much larger clone lies one base away.

The CDR3 runs 15 residues from the cysteine to the phenylalanine. Just CDR3 DNA is preserved here, 45 bases in frame from base 1. The germline V gene gives CDR1 as MNHEY and CDR2 as SVGEGT. Germline trimming: 4 bases from V, 6 bases from J; junction bases outside gene matches: 9. The rearranged chain carries TRBV6-2 or TRBV6-3 and TRBJ2-1; 7 middle bases align to TRBD1. This TCR was recovered from an adult woman who had mild COVID-19 (a few samples of this study predate the infection). The sample titles of this study are shuffled in the database, so cell type and time point are left out; the donor was told from shared clones. The source material was PBMCs or a T cell subset sorted from them (not recorded which). The CDR3 region: CASSFYRDSSNEQFF. The bases are TGTGCCAGCAGTTTTTACCGGGACAGCTCCAATGAGCAGTTCTTC.